The 32 T cell receptor beta chains given below trace back to one sample, sequenced in a study of technical replicates of blood from a few donors. The repertoire was sequenced with immunoSEQ multiplex PCR; TCRdb's copy has only in-frame clones and lacks some. Of about 83,000 clones listed, 90% to 95% are singletons. Sequenced input: T cells isolated from PBMCs. These receptors were taken from a human donor in good health.

This clone was counted a single time. The chain joins TRBV18 to TRBJ1-5; the D gene is possibly TRBD1 (5 bases). The CDR3 has 15 amino acids. The germline gives CDR1 KGHSH, CDR2 LQKENI. Trimming pared 3 bases from V and 7 bases from J, leaving 16 bases between. The CDR3 loop reads CASSPGPDRGQPQHF. The CDR3 DNA reads as TGTGCCAGCTCACCGGGGCCCGATCGAGGCCAGCCCCAGCATTTT.

V gene TRBV5-4 combines with J gene TRBJ2-2; possibly TRBD1 for D (5 bases). The V end was cut by 5 bases, the J end by 6 bases, with 11 bases between. From germline, CDR1 is SGHNT and CDR2 YYREEE (reference sequence). CDR3 length: 13 residues. The CDR3 loop is CASSSGFAGELFF. The CDR3 nucleotides are TGTGCCAGCAGTTCAGGGTTCGCCGGGGAGCTGTTTTTT.

V and J are TRBV19 and TRBJ2-7; the match to TRBD1 covers 12 bases. Trimming at V came to 5 bases and at J to 4 bases, leaving 3 bases not matched to a gene. The CDR3 has 14 residues. Germline V CDR1 and CDR2: LNHDA, SQIVND (reference sequence). CDR3 nucleotides: TGTGCCAGTAGTCCGGGACAGGGGGCTTACGAGCAGTACTTC. Protein: CASSPGQGAYEQYF.

This sequence joins TRBV19 and TRBJ2-1; 8 positions agree with TRBD1. The CDR3 covers 16 residues. The junction had 10 bases not matched to a gene; V was cut back by 8 bases and J by 1 base. Germline V gene data show CDR1 as LNHDA and CDR2 as SQIVND (reference sequence). The CDR3 loop is CASSDRGLWSYNEQFF. In DNA form, the CDR3 reads TGTGCCAGTTCCGACAGGGGTCTCTGGTCCTACAATGAGCAGTTCTTC.

The genes are TRBV6-4 and TRBJ2-3; 10 nucleotides agree with TRBD2. The CDR3 consists of 15 residues. From germline, CDR1 is MRHNA and CDR2 SNTAGT. V dropped 4 bases and J dropped 9; count of bases not matched to a gene: 10. The CDR3 spells CASSAVAGGLGTQYF. CDR3 bases: TGTGCCAGCAGTGCCGTAGCGGGGGGTTTAGGGACGCAGTATTTT.

The table lists this clone with a few counts. The genes are TRBV14 and TRBJ1-1, with D unresolved. Germline V gene sequence: CDR1 SGHDN, CDR2 FVKESK. The CDR3 covers 15 residues. The ends were cut back, 3 bases at V and 1 base at J, with 12 bases in the middle. The CDR3 bases are TGTGCCAGCAGCCATTCTGGGAGAGGGAACACTGAAGCTTTCTTT. Its translation is CASSHSGRGNTEAFF.

The chain joins TRBV4-1 to TRBJ2-1; 12 bases fit TRBD2. Germline values: CDR1 MGHRA, CDR2 YSYEKL. The CDR3 extends over 18 amino acids. Unmatched junction bases numbered 9, after V lost 6 bases and J lost 0 bases. The CDR3 region has the DNA TGCGCCAGCAGTATGAGGACTAGCGGGGACCCCTCCTACAATGAGCAGTTCTTC. Translated, it gives CASSMRTSGDPSYNEQFF.

J is TRBJ1-1 and V is TRBV11-2; D uncertain. The CDR3 has 16 residues. Germline V gene lookup returns CDR1 SGHAT and CDR2 FQNNGV. Trimming cost V 1 base and J 4 bases, with 16 bases left between them. This chain's CDR3 is CASSLVLRSGGTEAFF. CDR3 coding DNA: TGTGCCAGCAGCTTAGTGTTAAGGAGTGGTGGCACTGAAGCTTTCTTT.

The V gene is TRBV11-3, the J gene TRBJ2-1; 11 nucleotides line up with TRBD2. The ends lost 4 bases at V and 3 bases at J; junction bases unmatched: 2. CDR1 is SGHNT, CDR2 YENEEA, per germline. This CDR3 is 15 amino acids long. CDR3 sequence: CASSSGTSGYNEQFF. CDR3 nucleotides: TGTGCCAGCAGCTCCGGGACTAGCGGCTACAATGAGCAGTTCTTC.

The chain is built from TRBV4-1 and TRBJ2-7; D perhaps matches TRBD1 (5 bases). The germline V and J ends were trimmed by 2 bases and 3 bases, with 14 bases remaining between them. This CDR3 has 15 amino acids. Germline CDR1 and CDR2: MGHRA and YSYEKL. The CDR3 loop reads CASSQRQSDIYEQYF. CDR3 bases: TGCGCCAGCAGCCAACGACAGTCAGATATCTACGAGCAGTACTTC.

The CDR3 spells CASSSTSGGAREQFF. CDR3 nucleotide sequence: TGTGCCAGCAGCTCGACTAGCGGGGGGGCGCGTGAGCAGTTCTTC. The chain couples TRBV7-3 to TRBJ2-1; 14 positions match TRBD2. The V and J ends lost 4 bases and 9 bases, in that order; junction bases with no gene match: 5. This CDR3 contains 15 residues. Germline V CDR1 and CDR2: SGHTA, FQGTGA.

The chain is built from TRBV5-1 and TRBJ1-2, with 7 bases aligning to TRBD1. The CDR3 sequence is 14 residues long. The germline CDR1 and CDR2 sequences are SGHRS and YFSETQ. V gave up 3 bases and J gave up 1 base; unmatched junction bases: 3. The CDR3 DNA reads TGCGCCAGCAGCTCCGGGACAGTTAACTATGGCTACACCTTC. It translates to CASSSGTVNYGYTF.

This chain joins TRBV27 and TRBJ2-2, with D hard to call. Germline V gives CDR1 MNHEY, CDR2 SMNVEV (reference sequence). The ends were cut back, 6 bases at V and 2 bases at J, with 13 bases in the middle. The CDR3 has 15 amino acids. The CDR3, as DNA: TGTGCCAGCAGCTGGGTTGGGCCTAACACCGGGGAGCTGTTTTTT. Translated, it gives CASSWVGPNTGELFF.

J is TRBJ2-6 and V is TRBV2; TRBD1 might be the D (6 bases). Germline values: CDR1 SNHLY, CDR2 FYNNEI. The CDR3 loop spans 16 amino acids. V shed 7 bases and J shed 4 bases, with 17 bases lying between them. DNA for the CDR3: TGTGCCAGCAATCCGCGCACAGGGCAAGGGGCCAACGTCCTGACTTTC. Its translation is CASNPRTGQGANVLTF.

V and J are TRBV2 and TRBJ2-7, with D unclear. Germline CDR1 is SNHLY and CDR2 is FYNNEI. The CDR3 covers 15 residues. V gave up 5 bases and J gave up 3 bases, with 17 bases separating them. CDR3 protein: CASSLRVVSRYEQYF. The CDR3 DNA follows: TGTGCCAGCAGTTTGCGAGTGGTTAGTCGCTACGAGCAGTACTTC.

The J gene is TRBJ1-4, the V gene TRBV10-2; TRBD1 aligns across 9 bases. This CDR3 spans 18 amino acids. V trimming: 6 bases; J trimming: 0 bases; junction bases outside the gene matches: 11. Germline V gene lookup returns CDR1 WSHSY and CDR2 SAAADI. CDR3 sequence reads: CASRKTGGGLATNEKLFF. The CDR3, as DNA: TGCGCCAGCAGGAAGACAGGGGGAGGTCTCGCAACTAATGAAAAACTGTTTTTT.

Worth noting for this clone: Other DNA sequences in the sample encode the same CDR3. V and J are TRBV9 and TRBJ2-5; D uncertain. The CDR3 is made up of 13 amino acids. The germline V gene encodes CDR1 SGDLS and CDR2 YYNGEE. V dropped 0 bases and J dropped 3 bases, with 6 bases sitting between them. CDR3 in amino acids: CASSVAVEETQYF. CDR3 in DNA: TGTGCCAGCAGCGTAGCTGTAGAAGAGACCCAGTACTTC.

The gene calls are TRBV19 and TRBJ1-5; 9 bases match TRBD1. The V gene's germline CDR1 is LNHDA and CDR2 SQIVND (reference sequence). This CDR3 comprises 12 residues. V was pared by 8 bases and J by 4 bases, with 0 bases of the junction left unmatched. CDR3 amino acids: CASGQGNQPQHF. The DNA of the CDR3 is TGTGCCAGTGGACAGGGGAATCAGCCCCAGCATTTT.

This chain links TRBV27 with TRBJ2-1; tentatively, D is TRBD2 (5 bases). Germline lookup yields CDR1 MNHEY and CDR2 SMNVEV (reference sequence). There are 15 residues in the CDR3. Trimming stripped 2 bases from V and 8 bases from J, with 16 bases between. The CDR3 reads CASSLPGSLGDEQFF. The CDR3 DNA sequence: TGTGCCAGCAGTTTACCCGGGTCCTTGGGAGATGAGCAGTTCTTC.

The CDR3 sequence is CASSPGTLRGSNYGYTF. CDR3 nucleotides: TGTGCCAGCAGTCCCGGGACACTTAGGGGGTCTAACTATGGCTACACCTTC. The gene calls are TRBV28 and TRBJ1-2; tentatively, D is TRBD1 (6 bases). The CDR3 extends over 17 amino acids. Trimming left V 5 bases short and J 0 bases short, with 19 bases between. Germline V gene lookup returns CDR1 MDHEN and CDR2 SYDVKM.

CDR3 DNA sequence: TGTGCCAGCTCACCACCGGAAGACTCATACACCGGGGAGCTGTTTTTT. It yields the protein CASSPPEDSYTGELFF. V and J are TRBV18 and TRBJ2-2; D is ambiguous. The V and J ends lost 0 bases and 3 bases respectively, with 11 bases between them. Germline V gene data show CDR1 as KGHSH and CDR2 as LQKENI. CDR3 length: 16 amino acids.

The chain has TRBV6-1 and TRBJ2-7; 9 positions match TRBD1. The V gene end was trimmed by 2 bases and the J gene end by 3 bases; junction bases not matched to a gene: 5. The CDR3 is made up of 15 amino acids. CDR1 and CDR2 (germline): MNHNS, SASEGT. The CDR3 DNA reads TGTGCCAGCAGTGAACGACCGGGACAGGGCTACGAGCAGTACTTC. Translating gives CASSERPGQGYEQYF.

This chain joins TRBV30 and TRBJ1-2; 9 bases are shared with TRBD1. V trimming: 0 bases; J trimming: 9 bases; junction bases outside the gene matches: 8. This CDR3 region has 14 residues. Germline loops: CDR1 GTSNPN, CDR2 SVGIG (reference sequence). This CDR3 reads CAWSVPQGARSYTF. The CDR3 DNA is TGTGCCTGGAGTGTACCACAGGGGGCTAGGAGCTACACCTTC.

This chain links TRBV4-1 with TRBJ1-1; 7 positions agree with TRBD1. The V gene end was trimmed by 4 bases and the J gene end by 6 bases; junction bases not matched to a gene: 2. Germline V gene sequence: CDR1 MGHRA, CDR2 YSYEKL. The CDR3 runs to 12 residues. The CDR3, as DNA: TGCGCCAGCAGCCCTAGGGGGCCTGAAGCTTTCTTT. Encoded protein: CASSPRGPEAFF.

A word on this clone: The sample has other DNA sequences that encode this CDR3 too. V usage is TRBV29-1 and J usage is TRBJ2-3, with 10 bases that match TRBD2. Germline CDR1 SQVTM, CDR2 ANQGSEA. The V and J ends lost 5 bases and 2 bases, in that order; junction bases with no gene match: 7. The CDR3 contains 15 residues. The CDR3 DNA reads as TGCAGCGTTCGGATAGCGGGGGGCGACACAGATACGCAGTATTTT. Amino acid sequence: CSVRIAGGDTDTQYF.

The chain links TRBV5-4 to TRBJ2-3; D might be TRBD2 (5 bases). Trimming took 1 base from V and 5 from J, leaving 14 bases between them. Looked up from germline, CDR1 is SGHNT and CDR2 is YYREEE (reference sequence). The CDR3 has 15 residues. CDR3 DNA: TGTGCCAGCAGCTTGCTAGATTTCGCGGGAGATACGCAGTATTTT. It yields the protein CASSLLDFAGDTQYF.

This chain connects TRBV7-2 to TRBJ2-7, with 10 bases matching TRBD2. Germline assignment: CDR1 SGHTA and CDR2 FQGNSA. This CDR3 comprises 13 residues. V lost 11 bases to trimming and J lost 2 bases; unmatched junction nucleotides: 6. The CDR3 nucleotides are TGTGCCTCCGGACTAGCGGTTGCCTACGAGCAGTACTTC. This gives the protein CASGLAVAYEQYF.

The rearrangement links TRBV5-1 to TRBJ1-1, with unresolved D. V lost 3 bases, J lost 1 base, and 10 bases lay in between. The germline V gene has CDR1 SGHRS and CDR2 YFSETQ. There are 14 residues in the CDR3. CDR3 coding DNA: TGCGCCAGCAGCTCCCGAACGGGGAACACTGAAGCTTTCTTT. Translating gives CASSSRTGNTEAFF.

A note on this clone: A junction end diverges from the germline sequence, so it may reflect a read error. V and J are TRBV7-2 and TRBJ2-6; 10 positions agree with TRBD1. The CDR3 consists of 15 residues. The germline CDR1 and CDR2 sequences are SGHTA and FQGNSA. CDR3 sequence: CASSLFGTGVNVLTF. The CDR3 DNA sequence: TGTGCCAGCAGCTTATTTGGGACAGGGGTCAACGTCCTGACTTTC.

The chain links TRBV14 to TRBJ2-5; D is unresolved. CDR3 length: 13 amino acids. The germline CDR1 and CDR2 sequences are SGHDN and FVKESK. V was clipped by 0 bases and J by 2 bases, with 4 bases between them. CDR3 region: CASSQETQETQYF. DNA for the CDR3: TGTGCCAGCAGCCAAGAGACACAAGAGACCCAGTACTTC.

This clone appeared a single time. The CDR3, as DNA: TGTGCCAGCCGTGACAGGGGGTTGACTGAAGCTTTCTTT. The encoded protein is CASRDRGLTEAFF. The rearrangement joins TRBV27 to TRBJ1-1; 9 positions agree with TRBD1. This CDR3 is 13 amino acids long. Germline-derived CDR1 and CDR2 are MNHEY and SMNVEV (reference sequence). V trimming: 8 bases; J trimming: 5 bases; junction bases outside the gene matches: 6.

V gene TRBV4-1 combines with J gene TRBJ1-3; D may be TRBD1 (5 bases). V shed 10 bases and J shed 0 bases, with 13 bases lying between them. Germline values: CDR1 MGHRA, CDR2 YSYEKL. The CDR3 covers 14 residues. In DNA form, the CDR3 reads TGCGCCACCTCAGGGCAGCACTCTGGAAACACCATATATTTT. Translation: CATSGQHSGNTIYF.